The rows below give T cell receptor beta chains drawn from one sample of a study of blood T cell repertoires in COVID-19. Here immunoSEQ multiplex PCR was the method, and the copy in TCRdb shows in-frame clones only, minus some. The sample lists some 250,000 clones; 86% were seen once. The sequencing sample was made of peripheral blood. Receptor source: a man aged 55 to 69 with acute or convalescent COVID-19. CDR3s include the opening cysteine and the closing phenylalanine or tryptophan. A D gene is named only where the DNA matches it firmly. Rows may omit the clone size; those that give it use once, few, many or a size class.

V gene: TRBV11-3
clone size: .
J gene: TRBJ2-7
D gene: .
CDR3 protein: CASSSSPPRRNEQYF
CDR3 DNA: TGTGCCAGCAGCTCCAGCCCGCCTCGGAGAAACGAGCAGTACTTC

V gene: TRBV6-1
clone size: .
J gene: TRBJ2-2
D gene: TRBD1
CDR3 protein: CASSEHRGGELFF
CDR3 DNA: TGTGCCAGCAGTGAACACAGGGGCGGGGAGCTGTTTTTT

V gene: TRBV9
clone size: .
J gene: TRBJ1-6
D gene: TRBD1
CDR3 protein: CASSAPGQGSPLHF
CDR3 DNA: TGTGCCAGCAGCGCGCCGGGACAGGGCTCACCCCTCCACTTT

V gene: TRBV7-6
clone size: once
J gene: TRBJ2-1
D gene: TRBD2
CDR3 protein: CASSLGTRGDEQFF
CDR3 DNA: TGTGCCAGCAGCCTCGGGACTAGGGGCGATGAGCAGTTCTTC

V gene: TRBV5-6
clone size: .
J gene: TRBJ1-2
D gene: .
CDR3 protein: CASSLGGGPPGYGYTF
CDR3 DNA: TGTGCCAGCAGCTTGGGAGGAGGCCCACCGGGCTATGGCTACACCTTC

V gene: TRBV7-7
clone size: .
J gene: TRBJ2-2
D gene: .
CDR3 protein: CASSSMGVTANTGELFF
CDR3 DNA: TGTGCTAGCAGCTCCATGGGAGTGACGGCGAACACCGGGGAGCTGTTTTTT

V gene: TRBV11-2
clone size: .
J gene: TRBJ2-1
D gene: .
CDR3 protein: CASSLGRSYNEQFF
CDR3 DNA: TGTGCCAGCAGCTTAGGACGGAGTTACAATGAGCAGTTCTTC

V gene: TRBV10-3
clone size: .
J gene: TRBJ2-2
D gene: TRBD2
CDR3 protein: CAISPTSGGTNTGELFF
CDR3 DNA: TGTGCCATCAGCCCGACTAGCGGGGGCACGAACACCGGGGAGCTGTTTTTT

V gene: TRBV19
clone size: .
J gene: TRBJ2-1
D gene: TRBD2
CDR3 protein: CATTELAEYNEQFF
CDR3 DNA: TGTGCCACCACGGAGCTAGCGGAATACAATGAGCAGTTCTTC

V gene: TRBV25-1
clone size: few
J gene: TRBJ1-2
D gene: TRBD1
CDR3 protein: CASSTGTGDAGYTF
CDR3 DNA: TGTGCCAGCAGCACCGGGACAGGGGATGCTGGCTACACCTTC

V gene: TRBV28
clone size: .
J gene: TRBJ1-2
D gene: TRBD1
CDR3 protein: CASSSLLGTGDYGYTF
CDR3 DNA: TGTGCCAGCAGCTCGCTCCTCGGGACAGGGGACTATGGCTACACCTTC

V gene: TRBV5-1
clone size: .
J gene: TRBJ1-2
D gene: .
CDR3 protein: CASSQNGGGGDGYTF
CDR3 DNA: TGCGCCAGCAGCCAGAACGGAGGAGGCGGGGATGGCTACACCTTC

V gene: TRBV30
clone size: .
J gene: TRBJ2-1
D gene: .
CDR3 protein: CAWTRGPRNEQFF
CDR3 DNA: TGTGCCTGGACCAGGGGTCCGCGAAATGAGCAGTTCTTC

V gene: TRBV30
clone size: .
J gene: TRBJ2-2
D gene: .
CDR3 protein: CASDLSGNTGELFF
CDR3 DNA: TGTGCCTCGGATCTGAGCGGAAACACCGGGGAGCTGTTTTTT

V gene: TRBV5-1
clone size: .
J gene: TRBJ2-1
D gene: .
CDR3 protein: CASSLDAGPKGNEQFF
CDR3 DNA: TGCGCCAGCAGCTTGGACGCGGGACCAAAAGGCAATGAGCAGTTCTTC

V gene: TRBV19
clone size: .
J gene: TRBJ2-1
D gene: .
CDR3 protein: CASSITGNSYNEQFF
CDR3 DNA: TGTGCCAGTAGTATAACAGGCAACTCCTACAATGAGCAGTTCTTC

V gene: TRBV5-1
clone size: .
J gene: TRBJ2-5
D gene: TRBD2
CDR3 protein: CASSLTTSGETQYF
CDR3 DNA: TGCGCCAGCAGCTTGACGACTAGCGGAGAGACCCAGTACTTC

V gene: TRBV2
clone size: .
J gene: TRBJ1-1
D gene: .
CDR3 protein: CASSVRGQMTEAFF
CDR3 DNA: TGTGCCAGCAGTGTTCGAGGACAAATGACTGAAGCTTTCTTT

V gene: TRBV13
clone size: few
J gene: TRBJ2-7
D gene: TRBD2
CDR3 protein: CASSGAHASGSGEQYF
CDR3 DNA: TGTGCCAGCAGCGGAGCCCACGCTAGCGGGAGTGGCGAGCAGTACTTC

V gene: TRBV5-8
clone size: .
J gene: TRBJ1-6
D gene: .
CDR3 protein: CASSLDSPNNSPLHF
CDR3 DNA: TGTGCCAGCAGCTTGGACAGTCCAAATAATTCACCCCTCCACTTT

V gene: TRBV7-2
clone size: once
J gene: TRBJ2-3
D gene: .
CDR3 protein: CASSLLLRSTDTQYF
CDR3 DNA: TGTGCCAGCAGCTTATTGTTGCGCAGCACAGATACGCAGTATTTT

V gene: TRBV7-3
clone size: few
J gene: TRBJ2-1
D gene: .
CDR3 protein: CASSLGGTKTNEQFF
CDR3 DNA: TGTGCCAGCAGCTTAGGCGGGACGAAAACTAATGAGCAGTTCTTC

V gene: TRBV7-8
clone size: .
J gene: TRBJ1-5
D gene: .
CDR3 protein: CASSQIVGVGTKSNQPQHF
CDR3 DNA: TGTGCCAGCAGCCAAATAGTGGGGGTCGGGACAAAAAGCAATCAGCCCCAGCATTTT

V gene: TRBV27
clone size: .
J gene: TRBJ2-5
D gene: TRBD2
CDR3 protein: CASSSSGRMETQYF
CDR3 DNA: TGTGCCAGCAGTTCGAGCGGGAGGATGGAGACCCAGTACTTC

V gene: TRBV11-2
clone size: .
J gene: TRBJ2-7
D gene: TRBD2
CDR3 protein: CASIGGRVPYEQYF
CDR3 DNA: TGTGCCAGCATTGGGGGGAGGGTCCCCTACGAGCAGTACTTC

V gene: TRBV5-1
clone size: .
J gene: TRBJ2-5
D gene: TRBD2
CDR3 protein: CASSWRPSGSETQYF
CDR3 DNA: TGCGCCAGCAGCTGGCGCCCTAGCGGGAGCGAGACCCAGTACTTC

V gene: TRBV24-1
clone size: .
J gene: TRBJ2-3
D gene: .
CDR3 protein: CATSGRTSTDTQYF
CDR3 DNA: TGTGCCACCAGTGGGAGAACTAGCACAGATACGCAGTATTTT

V gene: TRBV6-5
clone size: .
J gene: TRBJ2-1
D gene: TRBD1
CDR3 protein: CASSYVGQGAGEQFF
CDR3 DNA: TGTGCCAGCAGTTACGTCGGACAGGGGGCAGGTGAGCAGTTCTTC

V gene: TRBV10-3
clone size: few
J gene: TRBJ1-6
D gene: .
CDR3 protein: CAISDPTAFNSPLHF
CDR3 DNA: TGTGCCATCAGTGACCCGACAGCCTTCAATTCACCCCTCCACTTT

V gene: TRBV28
clone size: .
J gene: TRBJ1-1
D gene: .
CDR3 protein: CASSLNRDTEAFF
CDR3 DNA: TGTGCCAGCAGTTTGAACAGGGACACTGAAGCTTTCTTT

V gene: TRBV30
clone size: .
J gene: TRBJ1-1
D gene: .
CDR3 protein: CAWSNRGWTEAFF
CDR3 DNA: TGTGCCTGGAGTAATAGGGGGTGGACTGAAGCTTTCTTT

V gene: TRBV7-9
clone size: .
J gene: TRBJ2-1
D gene: .
CDR3 protein: CASSSGLPRNEQFF
CDR3 DNA: TGTGCCAGCAGCTCGGGACTCCCGAGGAATGAGCAGTTCTTC

V gene: TRBV5-6
clone size: .
J gene: TRBJ2-2
D gene: .
CDR3 protein: CASSYYDRSNTGELFF
CDR3 DNA: TGTGCCAGCAGCTACTACGATCGATCAAACACCGGGGAGCTGTTTTTT

V gene: TRBV30
clone size: .
J gene: TRBJ2-7
D gene: .
CDR3 protein: CAWSHDKAYEQYF
CDR3 DNA: TGTGCCTGGAGTCATGACAAGGCCTACGAGCAGTACTTC

V gene: TRBV7-9
clone size: few
J gene: TRBJ2-2
D gene: .
CDR3 protein: CASSLTSGELFF
CDR3 DNA: TGTGCCAGCAGCTTAACTAGCGGGGAGCTGTTTTTT

V gene: TRBV27
clone size: .
J gene: TRBJ2-3
D gene: TRBD2
CDR3 protein: CASSPSGGPRTDTQYF
CDR3 DNA: TGTGCCAGCAGTCCTAGCGGCGGGCCCCGCACAGATACGCAGTATTTT

V gene: TRBV2
clone size: .
J gene: TRBJ2-3
D gene: .
CDR3 protein: CASGSGPGGVDTQYF
CDR3 DNA: TGTGCCAGCGGTTCGGGTCCCGGAGGGGTGGATACGCAGTATTTT

V gene: TRBV5-1
clone size: .
J gene: TRBJ2-2
D gene: TRBD2
CDR3 protein: CASSWGLAGVPGELFF
CDR3 DNA: TGCGCCAGCAGCTGGGGACTAGCGGGAGTCCCCGGGGAGCTGTTTTTT

V gene: TRBV6-4
clone size: few
J gene: TRBJ2-5
D gene: TRBD1
CDR3 protein: CASREPGQGNETQYF
CDR3 DNA: TGTGCCAGCAGGGAACCGGGACAGGGTAACGAGACCCAGTACTTC

V gene: TRBV5-1
clone size: .
J gene: TRBJ1-1
D gene: TRBD1
CDR3 protein: CASSKGDRENTEAFF
CDR3 DNA: TGCGCCAGCAGCAAAGGGGACAGGGAGAACACTGAAGCTTTCTTT

V gene: TRBV30
clone size: many
J gene: TRBJ2-3
D gene: .
CDR3 protein: CAWRQVVHLNTDTQYF
CDR3 DNA: TGTGCCTGGAGGCAGGTCGTTCACCTTAACACAGATACGCAGTATTTT

V gene: TRBV11-3
clone size: .
J gene: TRBJ2-5
D gene: .
CDR3 protein: CASSLAVQETQYF
CDR3 DNA: TGTGCCAGCAGCTTAGCGGTCCAAGAGACCCAGTACTTC

V gene: TRBV18
clone size: .
J gene: TRBJ1-1
D gene: .
CDR3 protein: CASSEKEKLGAFF
CDR3 DNA: TGTGCCAGCTCCGAAAAGGAGAAGTTAGGAGCTTTCTTT

V gene: TRBV28
clone size: .
J gene: TRBJ2-2
D gene: TRBD1
CDR3 protein: CASSPNRGRGGELFF
CDR3 DNA: TGTGCCAGCAGCCCGAACAGGGGGCGGGGCGGGGAGCTGTTTTTT

V gene: TRBV6-2/TRBV6-3
clone size: .
J gene: TRBJ1-2
D gene: .
CDR3 protein: CASSYGSYGYTF
CDR3 DNA: TGTGCCAGCAGTTACGGCAGCTATGGCTACACCTTC

V gene: TRBV18
clone size: few
J gene: TRBJ1-1
D gene: .
CDR3 protein: CASSPLDSGGKRAFF
CDR3 DNA: TGTGCCAGCTCACCCCTAGACTCTGGAGGTAAACGGGCTTTCTTT

V gene: TRBV6-6
clone size: .
J gene: TRBJ1-1
D gene: .
CDR3 protein: CASSYLRQEGQAFF
CDR3 DNA: TGTGCCAGCAGTTACCTGAGGCAGGAGGGACAAGCTTTCTTT

V gene: TRBV28
clone size: .
J gene: TRBJ2-7
D gene: TRBD2
CDR3 protein: CASSRVLSGGSYEQYF
CDR3 DNA: TGTGCCAGCAGCCGTGTCCTTAGCGGGGGCTCCTACGAGCAGTACTTC

V gene: TRBV5-1
clone size: .
J gene: TRBJ1-6
D gene: .
CDR3 protein: CASSLAGRDNSPLHF
CDR3 DNA: TGCGCCAGCAGCTTGGCGGGAAGGGATAATTCACCCCTCCACTTT

V gene: TRBV28
clone size: .
J gene: TRBJ1-2
D gene: .
CDR3 protein: CASSSSQNPNRFYGYTF
CDR3 DNA: TGTGCCAGCAGTTCCTCACAGAACCCAAACCGTTTCTATGGCTACACCTTC

V gene: TRBV6-6
clone size: .
J gene: TRBJ2-2
D gene: .
CDR3 protein: CASRGGIRTGELFF
CDR3 DNA: TGTGCCAGCAGGGGCGGGATCCGGACCGGGGAGCTGTTTTTT

V gene: TRBV9
clone size: .
J gene: TRBJ1-2
D gene: .
CDR3 protein: CASSPRMAERLYGYTF
CDR3 DNA: TGTGCCAGCAGCCCCCGGATGGCAGAAAGACTCTATGGCTACACCTTC

V gene: TRBV9
clone size: .
J gene: TRBJ2-3
D gene: TRBD1
CDR3 protein: CASSVAPSPRGSADTQYF
CDR3 DNA: TGTGCCAGCAGCGTAGCCCCCAGCCCCAGGGGGAGCGCAGATACGCAGTATTTT

V gene: TRBV28
clone size: .
J gene: TRBJ2-5
D gene: TRBD1
CDR3 protein: CASSTRDRGEETQYF
CDR3 DNA: TGTGCCAGCAGTACCCGGGACAGGGGGGAAGAGACCCAGTACTTC

V gene: TRBV29-1
clone size: .
J gene: TRBJ2-5
D gene: .
CDR3 protein: CSVGLSGETQYF
CDR3 DNA: TGCAGCGTGGGGTTAAGCGGGGAGACCCAGTACTTC

V gene: TRBV5-1
clone size: .
J gene: TRBJ2-2
D gene: TRBD2
CDR3 protein: CASRGLAGDAGELFF
CDR3 DNA: TGCGCCAGCAGGGGGCTAGCGGGAGATGCCGGGGAGCTGTTTTTT

V gene: TRBV28
clone size: once
J gene: TRBJ2-2
D gene: TRBD1
CDR3 protein: CATERSTGGTGELFF
CDR3 DNA: TGTGCCACAGAGAGGAGCACAGGGGGCACCGGGGAGCTGTTTTTT

V gene: TRBV7-2
clone size: .
J gene: TRBJ2-4
D gene: .
CDR3 protein: CASSPAGRGVGKNIQYF
CDR3 DNA: TGTGCCAGCAGCCCCGCGGGGAGGGGGGTAGGAAAAAACATTCAGTACTTC

V gene: TRBV19
clone size: .
J gene: TRBJ1-5
D gene: .
CDR3 protein: CASSPHAKTSQHF
CDR3 DNA: TGTGCCAGTAGTCCCCACGCGAAGACTTCCCAGCATTTT